The present T cell receptor (beta chain) was sequenced within a study of shared clonotypes between healthy human individuals. Study background: Three men and two women, aged 18 to 49, were donors. Findings of the study overall: Specimens sampled were limited to blood, with tissue repertoires likely differing. All-four-donor shared clonotypes had higher generation probabilities than non-shared clonotypes did.

Data came from immunoSEQ multiplex PCR; TCRdb stores just in-frame clones and leaves some out. The data contain about 960,000 clones, 76% of them seen just once; the ten biggest clones take up over 1.3%. This clone appeared a single time. Its antigen is not known. Germline V lookup: CDR1 SGHNT, CDR2 YYREEE (reference sequence). This CDR3 region has 14 residues. V lost 0 bases, J lost 7 bases, and 13 bases lay in between. The sequence was obtained from a man between 18 and 35 years old in good health. This rearrangement joins TRBV5-4 to TRBJ1-2, with no clear D. The specimen was memory CD4+ T cells sorted from blood. The sample's subset: CD45RA-negative fraction. The DNA for the CDR3 is TGTGCCAGCAGCTTGGGGACCTCATCCCGTGGCTACACCTTC. Amino acid sequence: CASSLGTSSRGYTF.